This T cell receptor beta chain was recorded in a study of T cell repertoires in cytomegalovirus infection. In the study overall: Public TCR beta signatures provided an indication of both CMV infection and a matching HLA type. General study results and limits: HLA-C-restricted, CMV-specific TCR beta clonotypes were dominant ex vivo. Cumulative frequency (of public TCR beta family members) identified carriers of CMV plus the relevant HLA.

This CDR3 comprises 15 residues. Germline V gene lookup returns CDR1 LNHDA and CDR2 SQIVND (reference sequence). Trimming cost V 5 bases and J 0 bases, with 11 bases left between them. TCRdb itself ran the reads through MiXCR, one entry per CDR3 protein. Here the sample spans about 130,000 distinct CDR3 sequences, 7.5% to 9% being singletons. There are a few counts of this clonotype. What it binds is unknown. The sample consisted of PBMCs. The chain uses TRBV19 and TRBJ2-1; no firm D call. The sequence was collected from a human donor in good health (CMV status not recorded). Some clones in this sample may be carry-over from other donors' samples. The CDR3 sequence: CASSQDAISYNEQFF. CDR3 nucleotides: TGTGCCAGTAGTCAGGACGCAATCTCCTACAATGAGCAGTTCTTC.